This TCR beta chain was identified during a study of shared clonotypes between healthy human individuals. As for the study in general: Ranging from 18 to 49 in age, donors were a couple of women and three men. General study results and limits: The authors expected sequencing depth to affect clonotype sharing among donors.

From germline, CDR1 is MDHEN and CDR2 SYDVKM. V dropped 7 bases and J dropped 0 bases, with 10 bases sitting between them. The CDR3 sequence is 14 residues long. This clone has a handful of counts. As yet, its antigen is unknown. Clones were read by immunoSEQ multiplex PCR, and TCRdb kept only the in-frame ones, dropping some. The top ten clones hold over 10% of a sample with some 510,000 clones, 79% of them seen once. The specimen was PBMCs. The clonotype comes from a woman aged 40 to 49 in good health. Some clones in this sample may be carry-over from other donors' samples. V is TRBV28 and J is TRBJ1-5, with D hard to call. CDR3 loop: CASTEGTSNQPQHF. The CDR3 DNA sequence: TGTGCCAGCACCGAGGGAACTAGCAATCAGCCCCAGCATTTT.